The present T cell receptor (beta chain) was sequenced within a study of blood T cell repertoires in COVID-19 (dated by TCRdb to 2018 to 2020). At the level of the whole study: Samples from collaborators originated in the United States, Italy and Spain and spanned both the acute and convalescent phases of COVID-19. The material from the prospective study consisted of cDNA or gDNA derived from T cells, B-cell-depleted T cells, or PBMCs. Where available, HLA class I and class II types were taken from metadata supplied by the sample provider and were not determined by assay-based typing. Deeply sampled blood TCRbeta repertoires from subjects exposed to, actively infected with, or recovered from COVID-19 were included in the dataset. A de-identified subject ID, COVID-19 status, age in years and sex were almost always included in the sample metadata. Samples came from the ongoing ImmuneRACE study (first 160 participants) plus 1,254 subjects from 6 global collaborators. The repertoires were released in a freely available public database intended as a resource for research on the immune response to SARS-CoV-2.

The immunoSEQ Assay, a bias-controlled multiplex PCR, was used to amplify TCRbeta CDR3 regions from genomic DNA. The original pipeline was this. The number of nucleated cells in each sample was estimated by amplification of reference gene primers within the assay. Sequence reads were collapsed and filtered to measure the absolute abundance of every unique TCRbeta CDR3 rearrangement. For each sample, productive Simpson clonality was calculated by taking the square root of Simpson's diversity index across productive rearrangements. TCRdb holds this immuneACCESS table with in-frame rearrangements only. Some clones are missing; in checked studies, unresolved V genes explain under half, and the rest has no known cause. From that table come the V and J calls and clone size; the DNA was used to work out D and trimming. Present in this sample are 200,000 to 250,000 clones, about 83% of which were seen just once. 9% to 15% of the sample is held by the ten biggest clonotypes.

Each collaborating institution followed its own protocols to collect whole blood in K2EDTA tubes. Collaborator samples were shipped for TCRbeta analysis as frozen whole blood, isolated PBMCs, or DNA extracted from either sample type. Details on this clone: Its target antigen remains unknown. Per-nucleotide qualities are absent, and no much larger clonotype sits a single base away.

What the research found in general, with its limitations: The quantity of clinical and demographic metadata differed by source and by participant and was supplied without curation.

Sequencing was done on a sample of peripheral blood. The clonotype was recovered from a man older than 75 with acute or convalescent COVID-19.

The encoded CDR3 is CASSLNRDADTIYF. At the DNA level, the sequence is TGTGCCAGCAGCCTGAACAGGGATGCGGACACCATATATTTT. The sequence links TRBV11-3 to TRBJ1-3; a tentative D match to TRBD1 spans 6 bases. V gives up 5 bases and J gives up 8 bases, and the segment between their germline ends measures 16 bases. The CDR1 and CDR2 encoded by the germline V gene are SGHNT and YENEEA. The CDR3 spans 14 residues, from the cysteine through the phenylalanine. Of the read, only the CDR3 DNA is kept; its 42 bases are in frame from base 1.